Below, 4 T cell receptor beta chains from the same sample are listed, as sequenced in a study of OX40 agonist ivuxolimab in advanced cancers. Method: immunoSEQ multiplex PCR; TCRdb's copy keeps in-frame clones and lacks some. The sample carries approximately 56,000 clones, 70% to 90% recorded once. The sequencing here drew on CD4+ or CD8+ T cells sorted from blood, taken in a trial of the OX40 agonist ivuxolimab. The receptors were gathered from an adult with an advanced solid tumor such as melanoma, head and neck, liver or kidney cancer.

This clone was counted once. The chain couples TRBV6-5 to TRBJ1-5, with 9 bases that match TRBD1. CDR3 length equals 15 residues. In germline, CDR1 is MNHEY, CDR2 SVGAGI. Trimming cost V 6 bases and J 2 bases; bases outside gene matches: 5. CDR3 protein: CASSTTGGGNQPQHF. CDR3 coding DNA: TGTGCCAGCAGCACGACAGGGGGTGGCAATCAGCCCCAGCATTTT.

In its sample, this clone ranks as medium-sized (0.01 to 0.1%). This chain links TRBV19 with TRBJ2-5, with D possibly being TRBD2 (5 bases). The germline CDR1 and CDR2 sequences are LNHDA and SQIVND (reference sequence). The CDR3 has 13 residues. V gave up 8 bases and J gave up 2 bases, with 12 bases separating them. CDR3 in amino acids: CASSGGRQETQYF. CDR3 sequence (DNA): TGTGCCAGTTCTGGAGGCAGACAAGAGACCCAGTACTTC.

The J gene is TRBJ1-5, the V gene TRBV19, with D perhaps matching TRBD1 (5 bases). The CDR3 totals 14 residues. Between the trimmed V and J ends, which lost 3 bases and 6 bases, there was a span of 12 bases. CDR1 is LNHDA, CDR2 SQIVND, per germline (reference sequence). CDR3 nucleotide sequence: TGTGCCAGTAGTATCCGGCGGGGGAGTCAGCCCCAGCATTTT. Its protein product is CASSIRRGSQPQHF.

V is TRBV6-1 and J is TRBJ1-3; the D gene is possibly TRBD1 (5 bases). The germline V gene has CDR1 MNHNS and CDR2 SASEGT. The CDR3 is 15 residues long. V was cut by 2 bases and J by 2 bases, with 10 bases left in between. CDR3 sequence: CASSEQGVAGNTIYF. CDR3 nucleotides: TGTGCCAGCAGTGAACAGGGAGTAGCTGGAAACACCATATATTTT.